This T cell receptor (beta chain) was sequenced during a study of blood T cell repertoires in COVID-19. Across the study: The United States, Italy and Spain supplied acute and convalescent COVID-19 samples. Nucleic acid was either cDNA or gDNA, and it came from T cells, B-cell-depleted T cells, or PBMCs.

In the source study's methods: Reference gene primer amplification gave estimated nucleated cell counts. The repertoire was sequenced with immunoSEQ multiplex PCR; TCRdb's copy has only in-frame clones and lacks some. That table is the source of V, J and clone size, and D and trimming were worked out from the DNA. The sample carries roughly 79,000 clones, roughly 84% recorded once. V lost 4 bases to trimming and J lost 6 bases; unmatched junction nucleotides: 11. The CDR3 covers 15 residues. Per the germline V gene, CDR1 is SGHRS and CDR2 is YFSETQ. This TCR came from a man aged 50 to 59 with acute or convalescent COVID-19. Sample: peripheral blood. The rearrangement joins TRBV5-1 to TRBJ2-7; 9 bases are a match to TRBD1. CDR3 residues: CASSPWTGDLGEQYF. The DNA for the CDR3 is TGCGCCAGCAGCCCCTGGACAGGGGACCTGGGCGAGCAGTACTTC.